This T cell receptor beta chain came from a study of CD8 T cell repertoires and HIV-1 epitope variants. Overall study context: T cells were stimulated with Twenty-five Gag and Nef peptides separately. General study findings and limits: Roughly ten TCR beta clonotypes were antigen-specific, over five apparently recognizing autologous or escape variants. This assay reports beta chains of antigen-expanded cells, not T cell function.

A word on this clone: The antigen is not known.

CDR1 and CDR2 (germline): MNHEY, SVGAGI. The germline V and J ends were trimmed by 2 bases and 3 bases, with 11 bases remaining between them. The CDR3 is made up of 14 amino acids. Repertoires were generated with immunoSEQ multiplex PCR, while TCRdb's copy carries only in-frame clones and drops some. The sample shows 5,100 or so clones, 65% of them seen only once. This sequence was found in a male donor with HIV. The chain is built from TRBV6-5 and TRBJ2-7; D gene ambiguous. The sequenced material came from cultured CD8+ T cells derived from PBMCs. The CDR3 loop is CASSYEPGGYEQYF. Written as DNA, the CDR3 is TGTGCCAGCAGTTACGAGCCCGGTGGCTACGAGCAGTACTTC.